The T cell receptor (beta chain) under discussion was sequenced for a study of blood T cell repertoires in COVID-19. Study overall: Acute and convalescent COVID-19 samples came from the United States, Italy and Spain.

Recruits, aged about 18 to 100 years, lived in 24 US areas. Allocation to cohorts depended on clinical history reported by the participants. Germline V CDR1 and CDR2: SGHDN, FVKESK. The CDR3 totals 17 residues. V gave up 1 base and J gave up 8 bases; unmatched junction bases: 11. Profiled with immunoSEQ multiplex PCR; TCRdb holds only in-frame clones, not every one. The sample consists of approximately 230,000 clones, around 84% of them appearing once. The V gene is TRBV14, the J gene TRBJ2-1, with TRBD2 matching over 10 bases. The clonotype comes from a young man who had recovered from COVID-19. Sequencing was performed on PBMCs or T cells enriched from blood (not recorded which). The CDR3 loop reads CASSQGALAGEFDEQFF. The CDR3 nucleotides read TGTGCCAGCAGCCAAGGGGCTCTAGCGGGAGAATTCGATGAGCAGTTCTTC. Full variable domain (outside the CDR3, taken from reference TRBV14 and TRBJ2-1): EAGVTQFPSHSVIEKGQTVTLRCDPISGHDNLYWYRRVMGKEIKFLLHFVKESKQDESGMPNNRFLAERTGGTYSTLKVQPAELEDSGVYFCASSQGALAGEFDEQFFGPGTRLTVL.